The rows below give T cell receptor beta chains drawn from one sample of a study of T-cell reconstitution after alpha-beta-depleted transplantation in children. One entry per CDR3 protein, called by TCRdb with MiXCR from the PCR reads. The sample lists about 980,000 distinct CDR3 sequences, roughly 29% occurring once. This sample comprised PBMCs, mostly from graft donor cells, obtained 360 days after TCRalphabeta/CD19-depleted stem cell transplant. The origin of the receptors is a boy in the first two years of life who had a stem cell transplant for SCID, so the T cells may come from the graft donor. Both conserved end residues are part of each CDR3. Fields, in order: V gene, CDR3 length, J gene, D gene, clone size, CDR3 protein, CDR3 DNA. D genes are given only for firm matches. The size entry is marked missing in some rows and otherwise reads once, few, many or a size class.

v_gene: TRBV4-3; len: 15; j_gene: TRBJ2-7; d_gene: TRBD1; abundance: NA; CDR3aa: CASSHRQGGFYEQYF; CDR3nt: TGCGCCAGCAGCCACAGACAGGGGGGGTTCTACGAGCAGTACTTC
v_gene: TRBV9; len: 15; j_gene: TRBJ2-3; d_gene: NA; abundance: NA; CDR3aa: CASSVVVGGTDTQYF; CDR3nt: TGTGCCAGCAGCGTAGTGGTGGGGGGCACAGATACGCAGTATTTT
v_gene: TRBV5-1; len: 12; j_gene: TRBJ1-1; d_gene: NA; abundance: NA; CDR3aa: CASSLRIGEAFF; CDR3nt: TGCGCCAGCAGCTTGAGGATAGGAGAAGCTTTCTTT
v_gene: TRBV28; len: 11; j_gene: TRBJ1-1; d_gene: NA; abundance: few; CDR3aa: CASSPGRGAFF; CDR3nt: TGTGCCAGCAGTCCCGGACGGGGGGCTTTCTTT
v_gene: TRBV28; len: 17; j_gene: TRBJ2-1; d_gene: NA; abundance: NA; CDR3aa: CASNQFFGTSSYNEQFF; CDR3nt: TGTGCCAGCAACCAATTCTTCGGGACCAGCTCCTACAATGAGCAGTTCTTC
v_gene: TRBV12-3/TRBV12-4; len: 15; j_gene: TRBJ2-3; d_gene: NA; abundance: NA; CDR3aa: CASSFIGLGTDTQYF; CDR3nt: TGTGCCAGCAGTTTTATTGGCCTTGGCACAGATACGCAGTATTTT
v_gene: TRBV12-3/TRBV12-4; len: 14; j_gene: TRBJ1-3; d_gene: NA; abundance: NA; CDR3aa: CASNLGTTGNTIYF; CDR3nt: TGTGCCAGCAACCTAGGGACAACTGGAAACACCATATATTTT
v_gene: TRBV5-1; len: 15; j_gene: TRBJ1-1; d_gene: NA; abundance: NA; CDR3aa: CASSLAQTANTEAFF; CDR3nt: TGCGCCAGCAGCTTGGCTCAGACCGCGAACACTGAAGCTTTCTTT
v_gene: TRBV28; len: 15; j_gene: TRBJ2-1; d_gene: TRBD2; abundance: few; CDR3aa: CASRGGLENINEQFF; CDR3nt: TGTGCCAGCAGGGGGGGACTAGAAAATATCAATGAGCAGTTCTTC
v_gene: TRBV6-1; len: 13; j_gene: TRBJ2-2; d_gene: NA; abundance: NA; CDR3aa: CASSQGGPGELFF; CDR3nt: TGTGCCAGCAGTCAGGGGGGTCCCGGGGAGCTGTTTTTT
v_gene: TRBV29-1; len: 15; j_gene: TRBJ1-1; d_gene: TRBD1; abundance: NA; CDR3aa: CSAAGGRGVRGEAFF; CDR3nt: TGCAGCGCCGCGGGCGGCAGGGGGGTTCGGGGTGAAGCTTTCTTT
v_gene: TRBV7-7; len: 15; j_gene: TRBJ2-3; d_gene: NA; abundance: few; CDR3aa: CASSLLGLTTDTQYF; CDR3nt: TGTGCCAGCAGTCTCCTCGGACTAACCACAGATACGCAGTATTTT
v_gene: TRBV5-8; len: 13; j_gene: TRBJ2-3; d_gene: NA; abundance: few; CDR3aa: CASSRYNTDTQYF; CDR3nt: TGTGCCAGCAGCCGCTACAACACAGATACGCAGTATTTT
v_gene: TRBV7-3; len: 15; j_gene: TRBJ2-1; d_gene: TRBD2; abundance: many; CDR3aa: CASSFSGGNYNEQFF; CDR3nt: TGTGCCAGCAGCTTTAGCGGGGGCAACTACAATGAGCAGTTCTTC
v_gene: TRBV29-1; len: 13; j_gene: TRBJ1-1; d_gene: NA; abundance: NA; CDR3aa: CSVRFGEVTEAFF; CDR3nt: TGCAGCGTTCGTTTCGGCGAGGTCACTGAAGCTTTCTTT
v_gene: TRBV10-3; len: 16; j_gene: TRBJ2-5; d_gene: NA; abundance: many; CDR3aa: CAISPSNGLNQETQYF; CDR3nt: TGTGCCATCAGTCCCTCAAACGGACTGAACCAAGAGACCCAGTACTTC
v_gene: TRBV6-5; len: 12; j_gene: TRBJ1-1; d_gene: NA; abundance: NA; CDR3aa: CASRDGNTEAFF; CDR3nt: TGTGCCAGCAGGGACGGGAACACTGAAGCTTTCTTT
v_gene: TRBV2; len: 17; j_gene: TRBJ2-1; d_gene: TRBD2; abundance: NA; CDR3aa: CASSRASGGPPDNEQFF; CDR3nt: TGTGCCAGCAGTAGAGCTAGCGGGGGACCTCCTGACAATGAGCAGTTCTTC
v_gene: TRBV10-3; len: 15; j_gene: TRBJ1-5; d_gene: NA; abundance: many; CDR3aa: CAISEFRDTGQPQHF; CDR3nt: TGTGCCATCAGTGAATTTAGGGATACGGGGCAGCCCCAGCATTTT
v_gene: TRBV5-5; len: 14; j_gene: TRBJ2-7; d_gene: NA; abundance: few; CDR3aa: CASSFSWGFYEQYF; CDR3nt: TGTGCCAGCAGCTTTTCCTGGGGATTCTACGAGCAGTACTTC
v_gene: TRBV5-1; len: 14; j_gene: TRBJ2-1; d_gene: TRBD2; abundance: NA; CDR3aa: CASRNVALAGEQFF; CDR3nt: TGCGCCAGCAGGAATGTAGCACTAGCGGGGGAGCAGTTCTTC
v_gene: TRBV18; len: 16; j_gene: TRBJ2-5; d_gene: TRBD1; abundance: few; CDR3aa: CASSLTGQADQETQYF; CDR3nt: TGTGCCAGCTCACTCACCGGACAGGCGGATCAAGAGACCCAGTACTTC
v_gene: TRBV6-6; len: 13; j_gene: TRBJ1-3; d_gene: NA; abundance: few; CDR3aa: CASSYASGNTIYF; CDR3nt: TGTGCCAGCAGTTACGCCTCTGGAAACACCATATATTTT
v_gene: TRBV2; len: 15; j_gene: TRBJ2-1; d_gene: TRBD1; abundance: NA; CDR3aa: CASSLDRAVYNEQFF; CDR3nt: TGTGCCAGCAGTTTAGACAGGGCGGTTTACAATGAGCAGTTCTTC
v_gene: TRBV4-2; len: 17; j_gene: TRBJ2-7; d_gene: NA; abundance: NA; CDR3aa: CASSQDRDRGYRYEQYF; CDR3nt: TGTGCCAGCAGCCAAGACAGGGACCGCGGATATCGGTACGAGCAGTACTTC
v_gene: TRBV12-5; len: 17; j_gene: TRBJ2-3; d_gene: TRBD2; abundance: NA; CDR3aa: CASGNGTSGGRTDTQYF; CDR3nt: TGTGCTAGTGGTAATGGGACTAGCGGGGGCCGCACAGATACGCAGTATTTT
v_gene: TRBV13; len: 15; j_gene: TRBJ2-3; d_gene: NA; abundance: NA; CDR3aa: CASSKGPGDTDTQYF; CDR3nt: TGTGCCAGCAGCAAAGGGCCGGGAGACACAGATACGCAGTATTTT
v_gene: TRBV9; len: 15; j_gene: TRBJ2-3; d_gene: NA; abundance: few; CDR3aa: CASSALVTHTDTQYF; CDR3nt: TGTGCCAGCAGCGCCCTAGTGACCCACACAGATACGCAGTATTTT
v_gene: TRBV7-1; len: 21; j_gene: TRBJ2-4; d_gene: NA; abundance: NA; CDR3aa: CASSHGGQGGRSNLAKNIQYF; CDR3nt: TGTGCCAGCAGTCATGGAGGTCAGGGGGGCCGGTCAAATCTAGCCAAAAACATTCAGTACTTC